The sequence of this T cell receptor (beta chain) was determined in a study of PD-1 blockade in classical Hodgkin lymphoma. Study conclusions and caveats: Reported baseline diversity: healthy donors highest, relapsed/refractory patients lowest. Significant TCR diversity gains by C4D1 occurred in CD4+ but not CD8+ cells.

Repertoires were generated with immunoSEQ multiplex PCR, while TCRdb's copy carries only in-frame clones and drops some. Of roughly 56,000 clones in the sample, 88% were seen once. Every patient experienced relapse after autologous stem cell transplantation, and brentuximab vedotin exposure varied. The germline CDR1 and CDR2 sequences are KGHSH and LQKENI. V was trimmed by 2 bases and J by 8 bases, leaving 12 bases between them. The CDR3 runs 14 residues. Details on this clone: The antigen is undetermined.

V is TRBV18 and J is TRBJ1-4, with no clear D. The sequencing used peripheral blood mononuclear cells (PBMCs), collected before the second cycle of nivolumab. This TCR came from a human donor with classical Hodgkin lymphoma. CDR3: CASSPGVTGEKLFF. Here the CDR3 DNA reads TGTGCCAGCTCACCAGGGGTTACCGGCGAAAAACTGTTTTTT.